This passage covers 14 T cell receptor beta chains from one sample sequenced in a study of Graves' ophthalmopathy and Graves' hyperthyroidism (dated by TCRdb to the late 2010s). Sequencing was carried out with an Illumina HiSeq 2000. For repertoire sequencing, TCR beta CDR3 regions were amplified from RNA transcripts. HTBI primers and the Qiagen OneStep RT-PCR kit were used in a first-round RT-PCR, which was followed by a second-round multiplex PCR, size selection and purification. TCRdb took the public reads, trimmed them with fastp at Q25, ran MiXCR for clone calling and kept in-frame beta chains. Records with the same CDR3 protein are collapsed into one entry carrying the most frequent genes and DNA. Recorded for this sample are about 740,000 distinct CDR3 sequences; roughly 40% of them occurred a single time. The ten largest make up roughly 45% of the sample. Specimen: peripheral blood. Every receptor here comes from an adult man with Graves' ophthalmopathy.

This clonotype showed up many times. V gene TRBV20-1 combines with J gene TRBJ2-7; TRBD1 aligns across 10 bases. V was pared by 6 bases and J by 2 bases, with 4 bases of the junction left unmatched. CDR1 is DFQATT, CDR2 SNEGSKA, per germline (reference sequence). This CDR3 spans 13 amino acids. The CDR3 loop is CSAIGQGAYEQYF. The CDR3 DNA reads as TGCAGTGCGATCGGACAGGGGGCCTACGAGCAGTACTTC.

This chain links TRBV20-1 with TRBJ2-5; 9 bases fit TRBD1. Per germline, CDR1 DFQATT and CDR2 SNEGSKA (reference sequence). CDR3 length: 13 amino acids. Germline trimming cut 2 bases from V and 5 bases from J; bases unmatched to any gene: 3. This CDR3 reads CSARTGGEETQYF. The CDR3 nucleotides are TGCAGTGCTAGAACAGGGGGCGAGGAGACCCAGTACTTC.

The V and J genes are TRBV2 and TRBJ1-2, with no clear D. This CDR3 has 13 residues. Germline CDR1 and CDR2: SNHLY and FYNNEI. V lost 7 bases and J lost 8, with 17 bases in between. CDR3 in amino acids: CASKLLPGSGYTF. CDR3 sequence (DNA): TGTGCCAGCAAACTTCTCCCGGGCTCCGGCTACACCTTC.

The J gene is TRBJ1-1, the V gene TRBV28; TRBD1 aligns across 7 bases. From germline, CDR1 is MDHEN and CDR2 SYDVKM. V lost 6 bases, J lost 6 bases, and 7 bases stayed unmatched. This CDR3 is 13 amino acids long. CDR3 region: CASSLQTGSEAFF. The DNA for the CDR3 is TGTGCCAGCAGCTTACAGACAGGGTCTGAAGCTTTCTTT.

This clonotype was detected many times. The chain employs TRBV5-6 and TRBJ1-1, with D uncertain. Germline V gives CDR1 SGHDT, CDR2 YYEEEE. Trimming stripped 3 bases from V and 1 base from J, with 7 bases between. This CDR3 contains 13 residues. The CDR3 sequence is CASSWTANTEAFF. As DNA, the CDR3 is TGTGCCAGCAGCTGGACTGCGAACACTGAAGCTTTCTTT.

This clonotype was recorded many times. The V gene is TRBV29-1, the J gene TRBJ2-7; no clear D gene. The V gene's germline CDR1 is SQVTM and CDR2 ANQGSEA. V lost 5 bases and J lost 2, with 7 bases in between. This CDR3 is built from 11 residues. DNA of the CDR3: TGCAGCGTTTGGGTTACCTACGAGCAGTACTTC. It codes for CSVWVTYEQYF.

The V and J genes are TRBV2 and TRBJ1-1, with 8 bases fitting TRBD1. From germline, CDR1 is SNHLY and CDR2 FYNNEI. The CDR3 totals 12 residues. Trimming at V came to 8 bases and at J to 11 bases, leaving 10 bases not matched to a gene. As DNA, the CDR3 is TGTGCCAGCTCACGACCGGACAGGGTGGCTTTCTTT. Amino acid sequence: CASSRPDRVAFF.

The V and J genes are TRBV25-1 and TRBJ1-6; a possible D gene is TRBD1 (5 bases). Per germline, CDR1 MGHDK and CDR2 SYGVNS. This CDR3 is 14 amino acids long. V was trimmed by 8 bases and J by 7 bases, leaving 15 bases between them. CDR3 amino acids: CASVDTNRNSPLHF. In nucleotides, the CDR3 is TGTGCCAGCGTAGACACAAACAGGAATTCACCCCTCCACTTT.

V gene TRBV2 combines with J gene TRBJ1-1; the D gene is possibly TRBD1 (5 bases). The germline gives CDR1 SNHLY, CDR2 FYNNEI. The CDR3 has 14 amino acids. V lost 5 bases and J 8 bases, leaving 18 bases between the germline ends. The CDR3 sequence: CASSYAAGRREAFF. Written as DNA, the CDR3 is TGTGCCAGCAGTTATGCGGCAGGGAGGAGAGAAGCTTTCTTT. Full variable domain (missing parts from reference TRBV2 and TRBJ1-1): EPEVTQTPSHQVTQMGQEVILRCVPISNHLYFYWYRQILGQKVEFLVSFYNNEISEKSEIFDDQFSVERPDGSNFTLKIRSTKLEDSAMYFCASSYAAGRREAFFGQGTRLTVV.

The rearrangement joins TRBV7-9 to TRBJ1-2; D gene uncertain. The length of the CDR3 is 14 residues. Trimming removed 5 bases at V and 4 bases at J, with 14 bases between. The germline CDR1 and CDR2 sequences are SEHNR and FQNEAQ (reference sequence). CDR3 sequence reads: CASSQDLGSYGYTF. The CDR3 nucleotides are TGTGCCAGCAGCCAAGATCTCGGCAGCTATGGCTACACCTTC.

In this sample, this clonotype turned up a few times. CDR3 protein: CAGASGPPSKTQYF. DNA for the CDR3: TGTGCCGGAGCCTCGGGACCCCCCTCTAAGACCCAGTACTTC. The V gene is TRBV19, the J gene TRBJ2-5, with D perhaps assigned TRBD1 or TRBD2 (5 bases each). Germline V CDR1 and CDR2: LNHDA, SQIVND (reference sequence). Deletions cut 11 bases from V and 6 bases from J, with 22 bases between. The CDR3 has 14 residues.

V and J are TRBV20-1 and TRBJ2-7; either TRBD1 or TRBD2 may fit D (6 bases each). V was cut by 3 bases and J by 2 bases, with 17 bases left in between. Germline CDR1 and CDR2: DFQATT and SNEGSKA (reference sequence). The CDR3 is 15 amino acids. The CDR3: CSASSAGHATYEQYF. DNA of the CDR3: TGCAGTGCTAGTTCCGCGGGACACGCCACCTACGAGCAGTACTTC.

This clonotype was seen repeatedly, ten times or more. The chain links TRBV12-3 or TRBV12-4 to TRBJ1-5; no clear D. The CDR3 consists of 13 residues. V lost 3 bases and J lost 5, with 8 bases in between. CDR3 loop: CASSFRRDQPQHF. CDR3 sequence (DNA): TGTGCCAGCAGTTTTAGGAGGGATCAGCCCCAGCATTTT.

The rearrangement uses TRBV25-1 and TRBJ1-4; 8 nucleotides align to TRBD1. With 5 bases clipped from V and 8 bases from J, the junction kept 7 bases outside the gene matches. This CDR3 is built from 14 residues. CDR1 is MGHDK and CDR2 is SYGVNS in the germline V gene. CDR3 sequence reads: CASSNRGGIEKLFF. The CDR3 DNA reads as TGTGCCAGCAGTAACAGGGGGGGAATCGAAAAACTGTTTTTT. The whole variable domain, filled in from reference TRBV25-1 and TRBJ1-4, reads EADIYQTPRYLVIGTGKKITLECSQTMGHDKMYWYQQDPGMELHLIHYSYGVNSTEKGDLSSESTVSRIRTEHFPLTLESARPSHTSQYLCASSNRGGIEKLFFGSGTQLSVL.